The clone carrying this T cell receptor (beta chain) was seen a single time. Its antigen is undetermined. The sample is drawn from a study of T cells in localized non-small cell lung cancer. Findings of the study overall: Of the tissues analyzed, uninvolved adjacent lung showed maximal T cell clonality, greater than tumor. In adjacent lung, a median about 54 of the top 100 tumor clones were found. Since sequencing was restricted to only one region of the tumor, intratumor heterogeneity remains a possibility. Prolonged overall survival went with higher T cell density in the blood.

Sequenced by immunoSEQ multiplex PCR; TCRdb stores in-frame clones only, minus some. The table records 70,000 to 95,000 clones, approximately 91% of them present only once. V was trimmed by 0 bases and J by 0 bases, leaving 10 bases between them. The CDR3 runs to 16 residues. In germline, CDR1 is SGHRS, CDR2 YFSETQ. The rearrangement uses TRBV5-1 and TRBJ2-1; no firm D call. This TCR came from a woman between 40 and 69 years old with stage II squamous cell lung carcinoma. The specimen comprised PBMCs, sampled before any cancer treatment. The CDR3 DNA reads TGCGCCAGCAGCTTGGCCGTGGGAAGCTCCTACAATGAGCAGTTCTTC. Its translation: CASSLAVGSSYNEQFF.